The rows below give T cell receptor beta chains drawn from one sample of a study of blood T cell repertoires in COVID-19. Assay: immunoSEQ multiplex PCR; the TCRdb copy retains only in-frame clones and omits some. The sample contains some 99,000 clones, 84% of which appear only once. The sample was peripheral blood. The receptors originated from a woman older than 75 with active or convalescent COVID-19. The CDR3 runs from the conserved cysteine through the conserved F or W. The D gene is left open where the match is weak. Rows give clone size only sometimes, using once, few, many, or a class for an expanded clone.

v_gene	d_gene	abundance	j_gene	len	CDR3nt	CDR3aa
TRBV2	TRBD2	NA	TRBJ2-2	14	TGTGCCAGCACCCCGGGACTAGCGACCGGGGAGCTGTTTTTT	CASTPGLATGELFF
TRBV27	TRBD2	NA	TRBJ2-7	15	TGTGCCAGCAGAGTTCTAGCGGGAGGGCCCTACGAGCAGTACTTC	CASRVLAGGPYEQYF
TRBV29-1	NA	NA	TRBJ2-2	13	TGCAGCGTCGAGACAGGGAACACCGGGGAGCTGTTTTTT	CSVETGNTGELFF
TRBV28	TRBD1	NA	TRBJ2-7	16	TGTGCCAGCAGTTCAGGACTGGGGACAGGGCCCTACGAGCAGTACTTC	CASSSGLGTGPYEQYF
TRBV18	NA	NA	TRBJ1-5	13	TGTGCCAGCTCACCACACAATGATCAGCCCCAGCATTTT	CASSPHNDQPQHF
TRBV9	NA	NA	TRBJ1-2	12	TGTGCCAGCCTGACAGCAAACTATGGCTACACCTTC	CASLTANYGYTF
TRBV9	NA	NA	TRBJ2-3	14	TGTGCCAGCAGCGTAAGCGGAGTCCGTGATACGCAGTATTTT	CASSVSGVRDTQYF
TRBV9	NA	once	TRBJ2-1	14	TGTGCCAGCAGCGTAGATCTGGGCATGGGTGAGCAGTTCTTC	CASSVDLGMGEQFF
TRBV7-2	NA	NA	TRBJ1-1	13	TGTGCCAGCAGCTTAGTTCCGGGACTGGAAGCTTTCTTT	CASSLVPGLEAFF
TRBV20-1	NA	NA	TRBJ2-7	11	TGCAGTGCCAGGAGCGGCCACGAGCAGTACTTC	CSARSGHEQYF
TRBV5-1	NA	NA	TRBJ1-4	14	TGCGCCAGCAGCTCGGACAGTTCGGATGAAAAACTGTTTTTT	CASSSDSSDEKLFF
TRBV7-8	TRBD2	NA	TRBJ2-1	17	TGTGCCAGCAGCTTAGCCCTGACTAGCGGGAGTGCCAATGAGCAGTTCTTC	CASSLALTSGSANEQFF
TRBV5-6	TRBD1	NA	TRBJ1-6	17	TGTGCCAGCAGCTCTCCCAACAGGGGATTCTATAATTCACCCCTCCACTTT	CASSSPNRGFYNSPLHF
TRBV28	TRBD1	NA	TRBJ1-5	16	TGTGCCACCCAAGACAGGGGGCGTCGGAGCAATCAGCCCCAGCATTTT	CATQDRGRRSNQPQHF
TRBV12-3/TRBV12-4	NA	NA	TRBJ2-3	13	TGTGCCAGCAGCGGTATGGGCACAGATACGCAGTATTTT	CASSGMGTDTQYF
TRBV6-4	TRBD2	few	TRBJ2-1	15	TGTGCCAGCAGTGACTCTCTAGCGGGAGGCCGCGAGCAGTTCTTC	CASSDSLAGGREQFF
TRBV25-1	NA	few	TRBJ1-1	15	TGTGCCAGCAGGGAAGACAGGACCATGAACACTGAAGCTTTCTTT	CASREDRTMNTEAFF
TRBV10-3	NA	NA	TRBJ1-1	14	TGTGCCATCAAACTCGACAGAACTAACACTGAAGCTTTCTTT	CAIKLDRTNTEAFF
TRBV5-4	TRBD2	NA	TRBJ2-7	14	TGTGCCAGCAGCTCGACTAGCGGGAAGTACGAGCAGTACTTC	CASSSTSGKYEQYF
TRBV19	TRBD1	few	TRBJ1-2	14	TGTGCCAGTAGTATAGTCCAGGGGGGCTATGGCTACACCTTC	CASSIVQGGYGYTF
TRBV5-1	TRBD2	NA	TRBJ2-2	16	TGCGCCAGCAGCACGGGACTAGCGGGAGTGTTGGAGGAGCTGTTTTTT	CASSTGLAGVLEELFF
TRBV27	TRBD1	NA	TRBJ2-7	14	TGTGCCAGTTTCTCCGGGACAGGGCCCTACGAGCAGTACTTC	CASFSGTGPYEQYF
TRBV7-8	NA	NA	TRBJ2-3	15	TGTGCCAGCAGACCGTTTCCAAGGAGTACAGATACGCAGTATTTT	CASRPFPRSTDTQYF
TRBV11-3	TRBD2	few	TRBJ2-1	14	TGTGCCAGCAGCTTGAGTAGCGGGAGTCTTGAGCAGTTCTTC	CASSLSSGSLEQFF
TRBV10-3	TRBD1	NA	TRBJ1-1	14	TGTGCCATCAGTGACCGACAGGGCCCGACTGAAGCTTTCTTT	CAISDRQGPTEAFF
TRBV6-5	TRBD1	NA	TRBJ2-7	12	TGTGCCAGCAAAGGGACAGCTTACGAGCAGTACTTC	CASKGTAYEQYF
TRBV3-1/TRBV3-2	NA	NA	TRBJ1-1	14	TGTGCCAGCAGCCAAGGAGGGGGGGCATCTGAAGCTTTCTTT	CASSQGGGASEAFF
TRBV10-2	NA	few	TRBJ1-2	14	TGCGCCAGCAGTGAGGGCATCCAGGGCTATGGCTACACCTTC	CASSEGIQGYGYTF
TRBV9	NA	NA	TRBJ2-5	18	TGTGCCAGCAGCGCGAGTAGGAGGGTTAGGGCCGGTGGGGAGACCCAGTACTTC	CASSASRRVRAGGETQYF
TRBV6-6	TRBD1	medium-sized	TRBJ2-7	13	TGTGCCAGCACCCGACAGGGGCCACGCGAGCAGTACTTC	CASTRQGPREQYF
TRBV7-3	NA	NA	TRBJ1-1	15	TGTGCCAGCAGCCCCGGGGGGGGGCCCAACACTGAAGCTTTCTTT	CASSPGGGPNTEAFF
TRBV14	NA	NA	TRBJ2-1	13	TGTGCCAGCAGCCAAAGTTTTTCTGCCACGGGGTTCTTC	CASSQSFSATGFF
TRBV7-3	TRBD2	NA	TRBJ2-2	19	TGTGCCAGCAGCTTACACGGGTCGACTAGCGGACTGAACACCGGGGAGCTGTTTTTT	CASSLHGSTSGLNTGELFF
TRBV5-1	NA	NA	TRBJ1-2	15	TGCGCCAGCAGCTTGGGAGGTGAGGGCAACTATGGCTACACCTTC	CASSLGGEGNYGYTF
TRBV15	TRBD2	NA	TRBJ2-7	15	TGTGCCACCAGCAGAGATCAGGGACTAAACTACGAGCAGTACTTC	CATSRDQGLNYEQYF
TRBV5-6	TRBD1	NA	TRBJ1-2	15	TGTGCCAGCAGCGCCCGACAGGGGGCATACTATGGCTACACCTTC	CASSARQGAYYGYTF